These T cell receptor beta chains were read from a single sample in a study of glioma-infiltrating T cells. MiXCR, run by TCRdb on the multiplex PCR reads, gives a single entry per CDR3 protein. The sample shows roughly 350,000 distinct CDR3 sequences, 35% to 45% of them seen only once. Material for sequencing was glioma tissue, nonneoplastic brain tissue, or PBMCs (not recorded which). These receptors were obtained from a human donor with low-grade glioma or glioblastoma, undergoing nonglioma brain surgery, or in good health (not recorded which). The CDR3 runs from the conserved cysteine through the conserved F or W. A D gene is named only where the DNA matches it firmly. Size tells how often a clone was seen (once, few, many) or the class of an expanded clone, and some rows leave it out.

v_gene,abundance,j_gene,d_gene,CDR3aa,CDR3nt
TRBV3-1,NA,TRBJ2-7,NA,CASSSRGASSNYEQYF,TGTGCCAGCAGCTCTCGTGGCGCTAGCAGCAACTACGAGCAGTACTTC
TRBV6-5,many,TRBJ2-1,TRBD1,CASSYSGQGENEQFF,TGTGCCAGCAGTTACTCAGGACAGGGGGAGAATGAGCAGTTCTTC
TRBV27,NA,TRBJ1-5,NA,CASRDRDTGPQHF,TGTGCCAGCAGAGACCGGGACACGGGGCCCCAGCATTTT
TRBV14,NA,TRBJ2-7,NA,CASSLRQQSYEQYF,TGTGCCAGCAGCCTTAGACAGCAATCCTACGAGCAGTACTTC
TRBV6-1,NA,TRBJ2-1,TRBD1,CASMGQVTYNEQFF,TGTGCCAGTATGGGACAGGTGACCTACAATGAGCAGTTCTTC
TRBV25-1,few,TRBJ1-4,TRBD1,CASSPRTGEGEKLFF,TGTGCCAGCAGTCCACGGACAGGGGAGGGCGAAAAACTGTTTTTT
TRBV28,many,TRBJ1-2,NA,CASSLQGTYGYTF,TGTGCCAGCAGCCTTCAGGGGACCTATGGCTACACCTTC
TRBV6-1,many,TRBJ2-3,NA,CASSERSAPTDTQYF,TGTGCCAGCAGTGAACGGTCAGCCCCCACAGATACGCAGTATTTT
TRBV11-1,NA,TRBJ2-3,NA,CASSLLGGDPSTDTQYF,TGTGCCAGCAGCTTACTGGGCGGGGACCCCAGCACAGATACGCAGTATTTT
TRBV20-1,many,TRBJ2-7,NA,CSASLGVAYEQYF,TGCAGTGCTAGTTTGGGGGTTGCCTACGAGCAGTACTTC
TRBV6-1,NA,TRBJ2-1,TRBD2,CASSALGLAGEDEQFF,TGTGCCAGCAGTGCACTTGGACTAGCGGGAGAAGATGAGCAGTTCTTC
TRBV12-3/TRBV12-4,once,TRBJ2-5,NA,CASSRRTVKETQYF,TGTGCCAGCAGTCGTCGGACGGTAAAAGAGACCCAGTACTTC
TRBV15,NA,TRBJ2-5,NA,CATSRASGFTETQYF,TGTGCCACCAGCAGAGCCTCGGGATTCACCGAGACCCAGTACTTC
TRBV20-1,few,TRBJ2-7,NA,CSARVGRIFSYEQYF,TGCAGTGCTAGAGTGGGGAGGATTTTCTCCTACGAGCAGTACTTC
TRBV20-1,many,TRBJ1-1,NA,CSARRVQGEAFF,TGCAGTGCTAGAAGGGTCCAAGGTGAAGCTTTCTTT
TRBV4-1,few,TRBJ2-2,NA,CASSQDGGLRHFTGELFF,TGCGCCAGCAGCCAAGATGGGGGTCTCCGTCACTTCACCGGGGAGCTGTTTTTT
TRBV2,NA,TRBJ1-5,NA,CASSRSWGNQPQHF,TGTGCCAGCAGTCGAAGCTGGGGCAATCAGCCCCAGCATTTT
TRBV24-1,many,TRBJ1-5,NA,CAIGPGRSNQPQHF,TGTGCCATCGGACCTGGAAGGTCCAATCAGCCCCAGCATTTT
TRBV28,many,TRBJ1-2,NA,CASSLHRGYGYTF,TGTGCCAGCAGCCTGCATAGGGGCTATGGCTACACCTTC
TRBV7-4,NA,TRBJ2-3,TRBD1,CASSSDRGPSSTDTQYF,TGTGCCAGCAGCTCGGACAGGGGCCCCTCTAGTACAGATACGCAGTATTTT
TRBV20-1,few,TRBJ2-3,TRBD2,CSASLGGQGTQYF,TGCAGTGCTAGTTTGGGAGGGCAGGGTACGCAGTATTTT
TRBV29-1,NA,TRBJ2-1,NA,CSVGYGSNEQFF,TGCAGCGTGGGATACGGGAGCAATGAGCAGTTCTTC
TRBV7-8,few,TRBJ2-1,NA,CASSPGVWDEQFF,TGTGCCAGCAGCCCTGGGGTTTGGGATGAGCAGTTCTTC
TRBV7-9,NA,TRBJ2-3,TRBD2,CASSLTASGSTDTQYF,TGTGCCAGCAGCTTAACGGCTAGCGGGAGCACAGATACGCAGTATTTT
TRBV15,many,TRBJ1-5,NA,CATSRELGGGQPQHF,TGTGCCACCAGCAGAGAACTGGGGGGCGGACAGCCCCAGCATTTT
TRBV6-1,many,TRBJ1-3,TRBD1,CASSDRVSGNTIYF,TGTGCCAGCAGCGACAGGGTCTCTGGAAACACCATATATTTT
TRBV20-1,NA,TRBJ2-1,NA,CSAPRDLIYNEQFF,TGCAGTGCCCCCCGGGACCTAATATACAATGAGCAGTTCTTC
TRBV7-2,few,TRBJ2-7,NA,CASSLRGRVEDEQYF,TGTGCCAGCAGCTTAAGGGGCAGGGTCGAGGACGAGCAGTACTTC
TRBV12-3/TRBV12-4,NA,TRBJ2-3,NA,CASSSRGPSTDTQYF,TGTGCCAGCAGTTCCCGGGGGCCCAGCACAGATACGCAGTATTTT
TRBV19,NA,TRBJ2-1,NA,CASSISGGPYNEQFF,TGTGCCAGTAGTATTAGCGGAGGACCCTACAATGAGCAGTTCTTC
TRBV28,many,TRBJ2-3,NA,CASSFPQLTSTDTQYF,TGTGCCAGCAGTTTTCCGCAACTGACAAGCACAGATACGCAGTATTTT
TRBV4-3,many,TRBJ2-1,NA,CASSHLRQGTRINEQFF,TGCGCCAGCAGCCACCTACGACAGGGGACTAGGATCAATGAGCAGTTCTTC
TRBV4-3,NA,TRBJ1-2,NA,CASSQEWGGKGYGYTF,TGCGCCAGCAGCCAAGAGTGGGGGGGCAAGGGCTATGGCTACACCTTC
TRBV7-2,NA,TRBJ2-7,TRBD1,CASSSPGQSSPYEQYF,TGTGCCAGCAGCTCGCCGGGACAGTCCTCACCGTACGAGCAGTACTTC